A selection of T cell receptor beta chains follows, all from one sample in a study of T cells after yellow fever vaccination. Using its own MiXCR run on the 5' RACE reads, TCRdb lists one record per CDR3 protein. The table includes 300,000 to 450,000 distinct CDR3 sequences, around 8.1% detected once. Sequencing was performed on PBMCs, taken about 41 days after the first yellow fever vaccination. The receptors originated from a man younger than 35 who received the YFV17D yellow fever vaccine. CDR3s include the opening cysteine and the closing phenylalanine or tryptophan. A D gene is named only where the DNA matches it firmly. For some rows the clone size is stated as once, few or many, or as a class when expanded; others skip it.

cdr3_nt: TGTGCCAGCAGCTTGGGTCGGGGGATCAGCACAGATACGCAGTATTTT
cdr3_aa: CASSLGRGISTDTQYF
d_call: NA
v_call: TRBV7-8
j_call: TRBJ2-3
clone_size: NA

cdr3_nt: TGTGCCAGCAGCTTAATTGGCGGGGGGGGAGAGACCCAGTACTTC
cdr3_aa: CASSLIGGGGETQYF
d_call: TRBD2
v_call: TRBV7-2
j_call: TRBJ2-5
clone_size: few

cdr3_nt: TGCGCCAGCAGCGGAGACGGGTTCAGAGAGGCAGATACGCAGTATTTT
cdr3_aa: CASSGDGFREADTQYF
d_call: NA
v_call: TRBV4-1
j_call: TRBJ2-3
clone_size: many

cdr3_nt: TGTGCCAGCAGCTCTAGGAGCGGGGGTGAGTTCTTC
cdr3_aa: CASSSRSGGEFF
d_call: TRBD2
v_call: TRBV9
j_call: TRBJ2-1
clone_size: NA

cdr3_nt: TGTGCCAGCGGCTACGGCCAAACAAGCACAGATACGCAGTATTTT
cdr3_aa: CASGYGQTSTDTQYF
d_call: NA
v_call: TRBV6-2/TRBV6-3
j_call: TRBJ2-3
clone_size: many

cdr3_nt: TGTGCCAGTAGTTGGGGGACAGATAGCTCCTACGAGCAGTACTTC
cdr3_aa: CASSWGTDSSYEQYF
d_call: TRBD1
v_call: TRBV19
j_call: TRBJ2-7
clone_size: many

cdr3_nt: TGTGCCAGTAGTATATCGGGGGAAGAGACCCAGTACTTC
cdr3_aa: CASSISGEETQYF
d_call: NA
v_call: TRBV19
j_call: TRBJ2-5
clone_size: NA

cdr3_nt: TGTGCCAGCAGCAAAGCGCCCGGGGTTAGCAATCAGCCCCAGCATTTT
cdr3_aa: CASSKAPGVSNQPQHF
d_call: NA
v_call: TRBV21-1
j_call: TRBJ1-5
clone_size: NA

cdr3_nt: TGCGCCAGCAGCCATGGGACGAGGAACACTGAAGCTTTCTTT
cdr3_aa: CASSHGTRNTEAFF
d_call: NA
v_call: TRBV5-1
j_call: TRBJ1-1
clone_size: few

cdr3_nt: TGTGCCAGCAGCCCGGACAGGGGCCGCTATAATTCACCCCTCCACTTT
cdr3_aa: CASSPDRGRYNSPLHF
d_call: TRBD1
v_call: TRBV6-1
j_call: TRBJ1-6
clone_size: few

cdr3_nt: TGCGCCATCTCAGCGGGGGGGCCTGCGGATACGCAGTATTTT
cdr3_aa: CAISAGGPADTQYF
d_call: TRBD2
v_call: TRBV5-1
j_call: TRBJ2-3
clone_size: few

cdr3_nt: TGTGCCAGCAGTGCTAGCGGGGGGGCCCCAGATACGCAGTATTTT
cdr3_aa: CASSASGGAPDTQYF
d_call: TRBD2
v_call: TRBV6-4
j_call: TRBJ2-3
clone_size: NA

cdr3_nt: TGCGCCAGCAGCCGGGACAGGGGAGAGCCCCAGCATTTT
cdr3_aa: CASSRDRGEPQHF
d_call: TRBD1
v_call: TRBV5-1
j_call: TRBJ1-5
clone_size: few

cdr3_nt: TGTGCCAGCAGTTTCGGGGGTGCCACCATATATTTT
cdr3_aa: CASSFGGATIYF
d_call: NA
v_call: TRBV12-3/TRBV12-4
j_call: TRBJ1-3
clone_size: few

cdr3_nt: TGTGCCATCAAGGGGACAGGGGATAATGAGCAGTTCTTC
cdr3_aa: CAIKGTGDNEQFF
d_call: TRBD1
v_call: TRBV10-3
j_call: TRBJ2-1
clone_size: few

cdr3_nt: TGCGCCAGCAGCCTCCGACAGGGACCTTACAATGAGCAGTTCTTC
cdr3_aa: CASSLRQGPYNEQFF
d_call: TRBD1
v_call: TRBV4-1
j_call: TRBJ2-1
clone_size: NA

cdr3_nt: TGCGCCAGCAGCCAAGATCGAACTAGCGGGGGCCCTCTGGGGCAGTTCTTC
cdr3_aa: CASSQDRTSGGPLGQFF
d_call: TRBD2
v_call: TRBV4-3
j_call: TRBJ2-1
clone_size: NA

cdr3_nt: TGTGCCAGCAGCGTAGCTATGGGCCGGGCGGGATCAGATACGCAGTATTTT
cdr3_aa: CASSVAMGRAGSDTQYF
d_call: NA
v_call: TRBV9
j_call: TRBJ2-3
clone_size: few

cdr3_nt: TGTGCCAGCAGAGTTACGGGGAGCTACAATGAGCAGTTCTTC
cdr3_aa: CASRVTGSYNEQFF
d_call: NA
v_call: TRBV6-1
j_call: TRBJ2-1
clone_size: NA

cdr3_nt: TGTACCACCTACCCGGGCACGGTTGGGGCGCAGTTCTTC
cdr3_aa: CTTYPGTVGAQFF
d_call: NA
v_call: TRBV6-1
j_call: TRBJ2-1
clone_size: once

cdr3_nt: TGTGCCAGCAGGGATTGGCGGGGGGTCTACAATGAGCAGTTCTTC
cdr3_aa: CASRDWRGVYNEQFF
d_call: TRBD2
v_call: TRBV27
j_call: TRBJ2-1
clone_size: many

cdr3_nt: TGCGCCAGCAGCCAAGCGAACCGGGACAGGGGGCGGTTGAACTATGGCTACACCTTC
cdr3_aa: CASSQANRDRGRLNYGYTF
d_call: TRBD1
v_call: TRBV4-1
j_call: TRBJ1-2
clone_size: NA

cdr3_nt: TGCAGTGCTAGAGGGCAGTGGACAGGGGGCTTTGATGAGCAGTTCTTC
cdr3_aa: CSARGQWTGGFDEQFF
d_call: TRBD1
v_call: TRBV20-1
j_call: TRBJ2-1
clone_size: NA

cdr3_nt: TGCAGTGCCCCCGCGAAGCGGGCTAGCACAGATACGCAGTATTTT
cdr3_aa: CSAPAKRASTDTQYF
d_call: NA
v_call: TRBV20-1
j_call: TRBJ2-3
clone_size: few

cdr3_nt: TGCAGTGCTAGGGAGAATGAAAAACTGTTTTTT
cdr3_aa: CSARENEKLFF
d_call: NA
v_call: TRBV20-1
j_call: TRBJ1-4
clone_size: NA

cdr3_nt: TGTGCCAGCAGCCGGACAGGGGGCTTGGTTGAAGCTTTCTTT
cdr3_aa: CASSRTGGLVEAFF
d_call: TRBD1
v_call: TRBV6-1
j_call: TRBJ1-1
clone_size: NA

cdr3_nt: TGCGCCAGCAGTGACCGCGGGGTGGGGCAGTATTTT
cdr3_aa: CASSDRGVGQYF
d_call: NA
v_call: TRBV10-2
j_call: TRBJ2-3
clone_size: few

cdr3_nt: TGTGCCAGCAGTCTAACGGACGACCGCACAGATACGCAGTATTTT
cdr3_aa: CASSLTDDRTDTQYF
d_call: NA
v_call: TRBV12-3/TRBV12-4
j_call: TRBJ2-3
clone_size: NA

cdr3_nt: TGTGCCAGCTCACCCAGGACAGGGGGCAATCAGCCCCAGCATTTT
cdr3_aa: CASSPRTGGNQPQHF
d_call: TRBD1
v_call: TRBV18
j_call: TRBJ1-5
clone_size: NA

cdr3_nt: TGCAGTGCCTGGGACAGCCGGGATGCCAAAAACATTCAGTACTTC
cdr3_aa: CSAWDSRDAKNIQYF
d_call: TRBD1
v_call: TRBV20-1
j_call: TRBJ2-4
clone_size: NA

cdr3_nt: TGCGCCAGCAGTGAGGCAGGCCCCTACGAGCAGTACTTC
cdr3_aa: CASSEAGPYEQYF
d_call: NA
v_call: TRBV10-2
j_call: TRBJ2-7
clone_size: few

cdr3_nt: TGTGCCACCAGCAGAGCCTCCAACCCGGTAGCCAAAAACATTCAGTACTTC
cdr3_aa: CATSRASNPVAKNIQYF
d_call: NA
v_call: TRBV15
j_call: TRBJ2-4
clone_size: NA

cdr3_nt: TGCAGCGTTGATAGGCAGTACAATGAGCAGTTCTTC
cdr3_aa: CSVDRQYNEQFF
d_call: NA
v_call: TRBV29-1
j_call: TRBJ2-1
clone_size: few

cdr3_nt: TGCGCCAGCCAATCGGACCCAGACAATCATGAGCAGTTCTTC
cdr3_aa: CASQSDPDNHEQFF
d_call: NA
v_call: TRBV4-3
j_call: TRBJ2-1
clone_size: few

cdr3_nt: TGCAGTGCAGTACTAGCGGCTAGCACAGATACGCAGTATTTT
cdr3_aa: CSAVLAASTDTQYF
d_call: TRBD2
v_call: TRBV20-1
j_call: TRBJ2-3
clone_size: few

cdr3_nt: TGTGCCAGCAGCTTAAACAGGGAGAGCACAGATACGCAGTATTTT
cdr3_aa: CASSLNRESTDTQYF
d_call: NA
v_call: TRBV7-2
j_call: TRBJ2-3
clone_size: NA

cdr3_nt: TGTGCCAGCAGTCCTAGCCCCTACAGGGGTGGCAATGAGCAGTTCTTC
cdr3_aa: CASSPSPYRGGNEQFF
d_call: TRBD1
v_call: TRBV27
j_call: TRBJ2-1
clone_size: NA

cdr3_nt: TGTGCCAGCAGTTTAGACCCCCGGGCACAAACAGATACGCAGTATTTT
cdr3_aa: CASSLDPRAQTDTQYF
d_call: NA
v_call: TRBV12-3/TRBV12-4
j_call: TRBJ2-3
clone_size: few

cdr3_nt: TGTGCCAGCAGCCAAGAAGGGACAGGTAATGGAAACACCATATATTTT
cdr3_aa: CASSQEGTGNGNTIYF
d_call: TRBD1
v_call: TRBV3-1
j_call: TRBJ1-3
clone_size: few

cdr3_nt: TGCAGTGCTAGAGTCCCAGATAGCACAGATACGCAGTATTTT
cdr3_aa: CSARVPDSTDTQYF
d_call: NA
v_call: TRBV20-1
j_call: TRBJ2-3
clone_size: NA

cdr3_nt: TGCTGTGCTCTCATCCCGGGACAGGGTGACACCGGGGAGCTGTTTTTT
cdr3_aa: CCALIPGQGDTGELFF
d_call: TRBD1
v_call: TRBV20-1
j_call: TRBJ2-2
clone_size: NA

cdr3_nt: TGCAGCGTCGGGGCAGGGATGGGACCAGATACGCAGTATTTT
cdr3_aa: CSVGAGMGPDTQYF
d_call: NA
v_call: TRBV29-1
j_call: TRBJ2-3
clone_size: few